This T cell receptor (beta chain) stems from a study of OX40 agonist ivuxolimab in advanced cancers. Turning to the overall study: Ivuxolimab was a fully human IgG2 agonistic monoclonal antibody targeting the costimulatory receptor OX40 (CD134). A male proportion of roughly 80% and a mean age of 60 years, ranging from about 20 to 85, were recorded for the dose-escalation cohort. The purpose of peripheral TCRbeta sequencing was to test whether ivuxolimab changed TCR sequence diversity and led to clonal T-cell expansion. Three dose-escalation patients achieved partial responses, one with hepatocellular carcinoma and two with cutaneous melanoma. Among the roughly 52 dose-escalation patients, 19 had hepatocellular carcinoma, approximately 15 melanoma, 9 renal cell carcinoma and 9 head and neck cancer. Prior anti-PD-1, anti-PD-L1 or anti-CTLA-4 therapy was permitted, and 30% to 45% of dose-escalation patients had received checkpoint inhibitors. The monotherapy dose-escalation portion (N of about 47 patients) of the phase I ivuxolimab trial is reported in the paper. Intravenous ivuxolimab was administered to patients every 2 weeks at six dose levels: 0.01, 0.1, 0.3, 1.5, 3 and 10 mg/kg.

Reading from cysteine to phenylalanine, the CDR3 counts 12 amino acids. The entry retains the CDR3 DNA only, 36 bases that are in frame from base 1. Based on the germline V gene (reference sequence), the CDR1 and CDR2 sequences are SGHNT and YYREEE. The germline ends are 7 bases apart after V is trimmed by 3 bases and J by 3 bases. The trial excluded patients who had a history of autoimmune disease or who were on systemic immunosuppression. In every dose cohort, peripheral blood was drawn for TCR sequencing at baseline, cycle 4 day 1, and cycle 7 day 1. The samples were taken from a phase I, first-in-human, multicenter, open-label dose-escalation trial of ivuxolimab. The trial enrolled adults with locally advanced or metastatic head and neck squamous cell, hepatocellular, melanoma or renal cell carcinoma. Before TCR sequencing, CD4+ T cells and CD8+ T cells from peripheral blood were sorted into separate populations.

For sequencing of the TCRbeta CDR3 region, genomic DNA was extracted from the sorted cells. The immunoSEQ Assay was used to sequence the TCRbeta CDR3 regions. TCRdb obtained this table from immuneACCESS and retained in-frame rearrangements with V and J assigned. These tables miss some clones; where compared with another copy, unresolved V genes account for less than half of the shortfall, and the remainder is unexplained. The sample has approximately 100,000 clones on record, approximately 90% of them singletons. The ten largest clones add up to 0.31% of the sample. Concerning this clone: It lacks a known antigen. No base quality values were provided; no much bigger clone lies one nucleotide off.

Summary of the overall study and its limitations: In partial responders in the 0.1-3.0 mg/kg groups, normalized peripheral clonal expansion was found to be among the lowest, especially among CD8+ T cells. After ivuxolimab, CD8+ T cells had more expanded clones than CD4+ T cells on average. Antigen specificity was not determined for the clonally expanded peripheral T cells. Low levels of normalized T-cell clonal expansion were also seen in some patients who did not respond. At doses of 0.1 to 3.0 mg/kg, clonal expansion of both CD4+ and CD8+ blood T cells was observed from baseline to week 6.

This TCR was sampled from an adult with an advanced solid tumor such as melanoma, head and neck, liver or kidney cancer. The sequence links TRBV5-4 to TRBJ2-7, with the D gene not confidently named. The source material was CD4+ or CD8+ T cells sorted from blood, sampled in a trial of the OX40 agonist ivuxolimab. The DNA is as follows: TGTGCCAGCAGCTCGGACGGCTACGAGCAGTACTTC. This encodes CASSSDGYEQYF. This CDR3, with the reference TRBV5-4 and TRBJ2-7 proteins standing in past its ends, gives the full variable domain ETGVTQSPTHLIKTRGQQVTLRCSSQSGHNTVSWYQQALGQGPQFIFQYYREEENGRGNFPPRFSGLQFPNYSSELNVNALELDDSALYLCASSSDGYEQYFGPGTRLTVT.